The clone carrying this T cell receptor beta chain was observed a handful of times. The J segment lost 3 bases and the V segment lost 2 bases, leaving 9 bases of the junction unmatched. Germline-derived CDR1 and CDR2 are SGHKS and YYEKEE (reference sequence). The CDR3 length is 17 residues. The source of the sample is a study of blood T cell repertoires in COVID-19. Study as a whole: Sites in the United States, Italy and Spain provided acute and convalescent COVID-19 samples. Sources were T cells, B-cell-depleted T cells, or PBMCs; the material itself was cDNA or gDNA.

Measured with immunoSEQ multiplex PCR; TCRdb has only the in-frame clones, and not every one. The sample holds some 270,000 clones, approximately 85% seen once. Source material: peripheral blood. This TCR was sampled from a woman in her 70s with acute or convalescent COVID-19. The chain uses TRBV5-5 and TRBJ2-3, with 10 bases fitting TRBD1. The CDR3 reads CASSLSVWDRGTDTQYF. CDR3 nucleotides: TGTGCCAGCAGCTTATCAGTCTGGGACAGGGGAACAGATACGCAGTATTTT. The entire variable domain, with the rest obtained from reference TRBV5-5 and TRBJ2-3, is as follows: DAGVTQSPTHLIKTRGQQVTLRCSPISGHKSVSWYQQVLGQGPQFIFQYYEKEERGRGNFPDRFSARQFPNYSSELNVNALLLGDSALYLCASSLSVWDRGTDTQYFGPGTRLTVL.